These 7 T cell receptor beta chains were all obtained from the same sample, sequenced in a study of blood T cells in healthy people across ages. A J-beta primer mix and a sample-barcoded 5' primer were used in a second PCR of roughly 7 to 12 cycles. TCRdb fed the 5' RACE reads into MiXCR, producing one record per CDR3 protein. Among about 1.8 million distinct CDR3 sequences listed, around half were seen once. Input material: blood. The source is a woman between 40 and 55 years old in good health.

The sample holds many counts of this clonotype. The chain employs TRBV28 and TRBJ2-5; possible D gene TRBD1, 6 bases. The CDR3 contains 13 residues. Germline loops: CDR1 MDHEN, CDR2 SYDVKM. V gave up 5 bases and J gave up 5 bases, with 12 bases separating them. In DNA, the CDR3 is TGTGCCAGCAGTCTACAGGGACGGGAGACCCAGTACTTC. Protein: CASSLQGRETQYF.

The chain combines TRBV6-2 or TRBV6-3 with TRBJ2-5; D gene ambiguous. V was pared by 6 bases and J by 0 bases, with 14 bases between. Germline CDR1 reads MNHEY; CDR2 reads SVGEGT. The CDR3 sequence is 15 residues long. The CDR3 protein is CASSPRQPYQETQYF. CDR3 sequence (DNA): TGTGCCAGCAGCCCCCGGCAGCCGTACCAAGAGACCCAGTACTTC.

The rearrangement uses TRBV6-1 and TRBJ2-7; D perhaps matches TRBD1 (5 bases). The CDR3 totals 14 residues. The germline V gene has CDR1 MNHNS and CDR2 SASEGT. Trimming cost V 6 bases and J 2 bases, with 14 bases left between them. The chain's CDR3 is CASRPQVPPYEQYF. As DNA, the CDR3 is TGTGCCAGCAGACCACAGGTCCCCCCCTACGAGCAGTACTTC.

The chain couples TRBV29-1 to TRBJ1-2; TRBD1 matches at 11 bases. The V and J ends lost 5 bases and 8 bases, in that order; junction bases with no gene match: 13. The CDR3 is made up of 15 amino acids. Per the germline V gene, CDR1 is SQVTM and CDR2 is ANQGSEA. The CDR3 DNA sequence: TGCAGCGTTTTGGACAGGGGGCCACCTATGGAAGGCTACACCTTC. Protein sequence: CSVLDRGPPMEGYTF.

J is TRBJ2-7 and V is TRBV7-9, with D perhaps given as TRBD1 or TRBD2 (5 bases each). Between the trimmed V and J ends, which lost 1 base and 5 bases, there was a span of 12 bases. CDR1 and CDR2 from the germline V gene are SEHNR and FQNEAQ (reference sequence). The CDR3 covers 14 residues. CDR3 protein: CASSLGSGADEQYF. CDR3 sequence (DNA): TGTGCCAGCAGCTTAGGGTCCGGGGCGGACGAGCAGTACTTC.

This chain joins TRBV4-3 and TRBJ1-1; D is possibly TRBD1 (5 bases). In germline, CDR1 is LGHNA, CDR2 YSLEER. Trimming took off 0 bases at V and 4 bases at J, with 9 bases between the two ends. The CDR3 length is 14 residues. CDR3 loop: CASSQDSQGTEAFF. The CDR3 DNA is TGCGCCAGCAGCCAAGATAGCCAGGGCACTGAAGCTTTCTTT.

V is TRBV6-6 and J is TRBJ2-3, with D uncertain. CDR3 length: 11 amino acids. V was cut by 6 bases and J by 8 bases, with 9 bases left in between. Germline V lookup: CDR1 MNHNY, CDR2 SVGAGI (reference sequence). CDR3 sequence: CASRTQSTQYF. CDR3 nucleotides: TGTGCCAGCAGAACTCAGAGTACGCAGTATTTT.